The 9 T cell receptor beta chains below all came from one sample that was sequenced in a study of beta chain features in type 1 diabetes. For these receptors, no antigen is known. Study outcomes and limitations: TCRB CDR3s from Type 1 diabetes patients were moderately but significantly shorter in all four CD4+ subsets.

As every portion of the isolated RNA was reverse transcribed, the sequencing read expressed TCRB transcripts. Generated by immunoSEQ multiplex PCR, the TCRdb table keeps only in-frame clones and is missing some. The sample records more than 100,000 clones, about a sixth being singletons. Sample: central memory CD4+ T cells from blood. The receptors were gathered from a man under 40 with type 1 diabetes.

This clone was counted ten times or more. This sequence joins TRBV4-3 and TRBJ1-2, with D uncertain. CDR1 LGHNA and CDR2 YSLEER come from the germline V gene. V was trimmed by 0 bases and J by 2 bases, leaving 10 bases between them. The CDR3 has 15 residues. For the CDR3, the DNA is TGCGCCAGCAGCCAAGAGCCGGTGATCAACTATGGCTACACCTTC. Amino acid sequence: CASSQEPVINYGYTF.

Within the sample, this clone is medium-sized (0.01 to 0.1%). The chain links TRBV7-2 to TRBJ2-3, with D perhaps TRBD1 or TRBD2 (5 bases each). The germline gives CDR1 SGHTA, CDR2 FQGNSA. The CDR3 is 13 residues long. The V end was cut by 0 bases, the J end by 5 bases, with 6 bases between. The CDR3 is CASSLAGVDTQYF. As DNA, the CDR3 is TGTGCCAGCAGCTTAGCGGGGGTAGATACGCAGTATTTT.

V usage is TRBV10-3 and J usage is TRBJ2-3; tentatively, D is TRBD2 (5 bases). Germline lookup yields CDR1 ENHRY and CDR2 SYGVKD. This CDR3 is 14 amino acids long. CDR3 sequence reads: CSSGRGETPDTQYF. CDR3 nucleotides: TGTAGCTCTGGTCGGGGTGAGACTCCAGATACGCAGTATTTT.

Many counts were recorded for this clone. V gene TRBV5-1 combines with J gene TRBJ1-2; tentatively, D is TRBD1 (6 bases). The V end lost 2 bases, the J end lost 6 bases, and 17 bases lay between the germline ends. Germline CDR1 and CDR2: SGHRS and YFSETQ. The CDR3 runs 15 residues. CDR3 amino acids: CASSFTYRVEDGYTF. The CDR3, as DNA: TGCGCCAGCAGCTTTACCTACAGGGTGGAGGATGGCTACACCTTC.

This clone has more than one count but fewer than ten. This chain joins TRBV14 and TRBJ2-5, with TRBD2 matching over 8 bases. Unmatched junction bases numbered 5, after V lost 6 bases and J lost 5 bases. CDR3 length: 13 residues. CDR1 is SGHDN, CDR2 FVKESK, per germline. The CDR3 protein is CASRRTSWETQYF. The CDR3 DNA is TGTGCCAGCAGACGGACTAGCTGGGAGACCCAGTACTTC.

This clone was observed a handful of times. The J gene is TRBJ2-5, the V gene TRBV5-1; D might be TRBD2 (6 bases). Germline lookup yields CDR1 SGHRS and CDR2 YFSETQ. V was trimmed by 4 bases and J by 12 bases, leaving 22 bases between them. The CDR3 has 14 amino acids. The CDR3: CASSVGIQEGQEYF. DNA of the CDR3: TGCGCCAGCAGCGTCGGCATACAGGAGGGCCAAGAGTACTTC.

This chain links TRBV5-1 with TRBJ1-4, with D tentatively TRBD1 (6 bases). Between the trimmed V and J ends, which lost 4 bases and 5 bases, there was a span of 27 bases. This CDR3 comprises 19 residues. Germline CDR1 is SGHRS and CDR2 is YFSETQ. The CDR3 DNA reads as TGCGCCAGCAGCCGATCCGGATTTGCAACAGGGCGAGGCAATGAAAAACTGTTTTTT. This sequence encodes CASSRSGFATGRGNEKLFF.

This clone was counted a few times. This chain links TRBV28 with TRBJ2-7; TRBD1 is a possible D gene (6 bases). Germline V gene sequence: CDR1 MDHEN, CDR2 SYDVKM. This CDR3 has 14 residues. Trimming shortened V by 4 bases and J by 3 bases, and 13 bases separated the two germline ends. The CDR3 DNA sequence: TGTGCCAGCAGTTCGGACAGCCGCTACTACGAGCAGTACTTC. It encodes CASSSDSRYYEQYF.

The chain recombines TRBV11-2 with TRBJ2-2; possibly TRBD1 or TRBD2 for D (5 bases each). V was trimmed by 1 base and J by 1 base, leaving 10 bases between them. The CDR3 totals 16 residues. CDR1 SGHAT and CDR2 FQNNGV come from the germline V gene. The CDR3 nucleotides read TGTGCCAGCAGCTTAGGAGGGGCGCGGAACACCGGGGAGCTGTTTTTT. It translates to CASSLGGARNTGELFF.